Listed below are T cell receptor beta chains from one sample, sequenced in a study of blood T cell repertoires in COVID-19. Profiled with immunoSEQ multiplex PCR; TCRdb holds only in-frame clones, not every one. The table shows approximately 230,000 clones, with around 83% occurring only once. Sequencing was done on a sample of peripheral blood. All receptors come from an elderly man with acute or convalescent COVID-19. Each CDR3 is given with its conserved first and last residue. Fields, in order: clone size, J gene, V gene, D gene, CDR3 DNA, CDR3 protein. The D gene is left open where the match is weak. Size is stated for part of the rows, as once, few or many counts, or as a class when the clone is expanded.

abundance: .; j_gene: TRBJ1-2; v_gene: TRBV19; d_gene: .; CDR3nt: TGTGCCAGTAGTCCACAGATTTTTTATGGCTACACCTTC; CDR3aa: CASSPQIFYGYTF
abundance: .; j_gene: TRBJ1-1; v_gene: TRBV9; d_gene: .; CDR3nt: TGTGCCAGCAGCGTAGAGGGGCCGCACACTGAAGCTTTCTTT; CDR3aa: CASSVEGPHTEAFF
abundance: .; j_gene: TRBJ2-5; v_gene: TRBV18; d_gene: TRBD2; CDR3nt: TGTGCCAGCTCACCGTCTAGCGGGGATCAAGAGACCCAGTACTTC; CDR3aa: CASSPSSGDQETQYF
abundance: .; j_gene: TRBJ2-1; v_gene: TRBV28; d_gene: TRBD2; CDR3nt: TGTGCCAGCAGCCATCTAGCGGGGGAACAAAATGAGCAGTTCTTC; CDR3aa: CASSHLAGEQNEQFF
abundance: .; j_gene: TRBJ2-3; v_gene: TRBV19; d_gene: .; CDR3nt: TGTGCCAGTAGTAGTCTAGGCGGGAGCACAGATACGCAGTATTTT; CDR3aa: CASSSLGGSTDTQYF
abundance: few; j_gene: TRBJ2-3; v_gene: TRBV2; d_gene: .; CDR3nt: TGTGCCAGCAGTGCACAGGGTTTGGGCCCAGATACGCAGTATTTT; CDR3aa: CASSAQGLGPDTQYF
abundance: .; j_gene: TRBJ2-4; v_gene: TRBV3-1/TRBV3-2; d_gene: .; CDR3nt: TGTGCCAGCAGCCAAGCCGAAGGAGGAGCCAAAAACATTCAGTACTTC; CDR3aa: CASSQAEGGAKNIQYF
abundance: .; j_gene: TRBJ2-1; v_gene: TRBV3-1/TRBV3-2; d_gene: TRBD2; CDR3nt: TGTGCCAGCAGCGCCGCGGCCGGGACTAGTTTATCTGAGCAGTTCTTC; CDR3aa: CASSAAAGTSLSEQFF
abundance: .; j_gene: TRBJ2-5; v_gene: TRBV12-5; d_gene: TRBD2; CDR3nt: TGTGCTAGTGCCCGGGGACTAGCGGGGTGGGAGACCCAGTACTTC; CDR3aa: CASARGLAGWETQYF
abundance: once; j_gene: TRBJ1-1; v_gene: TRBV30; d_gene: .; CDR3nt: TGTGCCTGGAGTGTGATGATGGTTCTAAACACTGAAGCTTTCTTT; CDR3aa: CAWSVMMVLNTEAFF
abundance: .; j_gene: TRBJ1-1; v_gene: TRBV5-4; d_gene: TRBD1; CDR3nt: TGTGCCATCCCAAGTCCACTCAGGGGGGAGCTGACTGAAGCTTTCTTT; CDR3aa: CAIPSPLRGELTEAFF